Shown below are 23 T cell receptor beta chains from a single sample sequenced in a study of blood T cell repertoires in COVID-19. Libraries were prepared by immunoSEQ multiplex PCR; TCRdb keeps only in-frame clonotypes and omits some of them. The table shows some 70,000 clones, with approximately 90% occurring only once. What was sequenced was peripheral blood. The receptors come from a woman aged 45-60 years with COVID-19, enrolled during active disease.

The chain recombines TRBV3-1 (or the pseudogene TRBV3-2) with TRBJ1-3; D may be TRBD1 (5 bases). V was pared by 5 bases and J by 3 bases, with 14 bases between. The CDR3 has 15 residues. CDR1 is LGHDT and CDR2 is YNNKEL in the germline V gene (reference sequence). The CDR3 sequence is CASSLGTQGGNTIYF. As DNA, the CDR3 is TGTGCCAGCAGCTTAGGGACTCAGGGTGGAAACACCATATATTTT.

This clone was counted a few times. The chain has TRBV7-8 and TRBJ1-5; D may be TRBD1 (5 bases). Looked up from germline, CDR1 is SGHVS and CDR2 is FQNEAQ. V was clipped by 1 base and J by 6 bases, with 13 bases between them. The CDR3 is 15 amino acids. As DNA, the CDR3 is TGTGCCAGCAGCTTAGACCCAGGGATAGCTCAGCCCCAGCATTTT. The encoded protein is CASSLDPGIAQPQHF.

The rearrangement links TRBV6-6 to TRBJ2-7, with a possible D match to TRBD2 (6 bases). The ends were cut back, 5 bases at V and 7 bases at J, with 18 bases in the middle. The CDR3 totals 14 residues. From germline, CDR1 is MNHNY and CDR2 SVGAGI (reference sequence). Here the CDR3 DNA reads TGTGCCAGCAGTCCGGGAGTAACCGCAAGGGAGCAGTACTTC. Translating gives CASSPGVTAREQYF.

The CDR3 spells CATTSGSYNEQFF. The CDR3 coding sequence is TGTGCCACAACTAGCGGGTCTTACAATGAGCAGTTCTTC. V is TRBV2 and J is TRBJ2-1, with TRBD2 matching 9 bases. With V trimmed by 10 bases and J by 4 bases, 5 bases remained unmatched. The germline V gene has CDR1 SNHLY and CDR2 FYNNEI. There are 13 residues in the CDR3.

The CDR3 sequence is CASSILLGRMETQYF. In nucleotides, the CDR3 is TGTGCCAGTAGTATTCTCCTGGGCCGGATGGAGACCCAGTACTTC. This sequence joins TRBV19 and TRBJ2-5; no definite D call. CDR1 LNHDA and CDR2 SQIVND come from the germline V gene (reference sequence). Between the trimmed V and J ends, which lost 3 bases and 5 bases, there was a span of 16 bases. The CDR3 is 15 residues long.

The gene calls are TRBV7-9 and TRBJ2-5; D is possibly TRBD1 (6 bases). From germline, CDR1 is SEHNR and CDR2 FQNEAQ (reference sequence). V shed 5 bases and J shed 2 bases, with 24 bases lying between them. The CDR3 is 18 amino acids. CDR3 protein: CASSPPSGQRGHQETQYF. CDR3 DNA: TGTGCCAGCAGCCCCCCCTCCGGGCAACGGGGACATCAAGAGACCCAGTACTTC.

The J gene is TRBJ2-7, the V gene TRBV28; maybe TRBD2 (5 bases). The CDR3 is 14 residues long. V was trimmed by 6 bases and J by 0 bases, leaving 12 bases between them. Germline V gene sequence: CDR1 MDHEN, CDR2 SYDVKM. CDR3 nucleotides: TGTGCCAGCAGCGCCTCGGGATTCTCCTACGAGCAGTACTTC. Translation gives CASSASGFSYEQYF.

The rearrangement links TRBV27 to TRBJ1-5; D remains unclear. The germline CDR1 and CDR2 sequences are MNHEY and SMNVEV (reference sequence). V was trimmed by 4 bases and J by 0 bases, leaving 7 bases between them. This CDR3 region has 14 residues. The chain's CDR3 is CASSSVYSNQPQHF. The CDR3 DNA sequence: TGTGCCAGCAGTTCGGTATATAGCAATCAGCCCCAGCATTTT.

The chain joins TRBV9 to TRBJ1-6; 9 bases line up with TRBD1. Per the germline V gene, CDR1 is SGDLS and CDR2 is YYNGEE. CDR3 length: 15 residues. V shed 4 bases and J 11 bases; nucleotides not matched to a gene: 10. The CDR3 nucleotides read TGTGCCAGCAGCCCCCTTGGGACAGGGATGACACCCCTCCACTTT. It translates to CASSPLGTGMTPLHF. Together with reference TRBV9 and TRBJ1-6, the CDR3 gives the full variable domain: DSGVTQTPKHLITATGQRVTLRCSPRSGDLSVYWYQQSLDQGLQFLIQYYNGEERAKGNILERFSAQQFPDLHSELNLSSLELGDSALYFCASSPLGTGMTPLHFGNGTRLTVT.

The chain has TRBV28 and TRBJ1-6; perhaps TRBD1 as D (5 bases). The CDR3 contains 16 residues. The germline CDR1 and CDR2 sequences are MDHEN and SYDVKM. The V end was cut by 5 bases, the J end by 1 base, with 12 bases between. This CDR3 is CASSPRGGSYNSPLHF. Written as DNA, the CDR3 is TGTGCCAGCAGTCCAAGGGGAGGGTCCTATAATTCACCCCTCCACTTT.

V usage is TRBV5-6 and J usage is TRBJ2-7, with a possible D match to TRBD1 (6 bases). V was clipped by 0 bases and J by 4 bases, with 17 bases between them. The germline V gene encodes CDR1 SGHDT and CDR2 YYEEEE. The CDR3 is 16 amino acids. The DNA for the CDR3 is TGTGCCAGCAGCTTGGTGGGGGCCGGTAGAGGATACGAGCAGTACTTC. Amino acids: CASSLVGAGRGYEQYF.

The chain's CDR3 is CASRLSGGNNQPQHF. CDR3 sequence (DNA): TGTGCCAGCAGATTGTCAGGGGGAAACAATCAGCCCCAGCATTTT. This rearrangement joins TRBV2 to TRBJ1-5; 7 bases are shared with TRBD1. Germline-derived CDR1 and CDR2 are SNHLY and FYNNEI. The CDR3 has 15 residues. V lost 6 bases to trimming and J lost 3 bases; unmatched junction nucleotides: 8.

Here the CDR3 reads CASSEAGGLGGYTF. DNA of the CDR3: TGTGCCAGCAGTGAAGCGGGAGGATTGGGGGGCTACACCTTC. The chain links TRBV2 to TRBJ1-2; no reliable D call. The ends were cut back, 0 bases at V and 8 bases at J, with 13 bases in the middle. Germline V gene lookup returns CDR1 SNHLY and CDR2 FYNNEI. CDR3 length: 14 residues.

This CDR3 reads CASSLGPGTGEGTQYF. As DNA, the CDR3 is TGTGCCAGCAGCTTAGGGCCCGGGACAGGGGAAGGTACGCAGTATTTT. J is TRBJ2-3 and V is TRBV5-5, with TRBD1 matching over 10 bases. The CDR3 totals 16 residues. Germline V CDR1 and CDR2: SGHKS, YYEKEE (reference sequence). The ends lost 2 bases at V and 8 bases at J; junction bases unmatched: 11.

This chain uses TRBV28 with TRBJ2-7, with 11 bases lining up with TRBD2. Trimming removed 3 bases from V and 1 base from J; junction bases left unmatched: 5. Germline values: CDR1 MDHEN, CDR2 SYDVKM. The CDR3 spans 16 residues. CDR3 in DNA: TGTGCCAGCAGTTTGTACCTAGCGGGAGGTTCCTACGAGCAGTACTTC. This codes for CASSLYLAGGSYEQYF.

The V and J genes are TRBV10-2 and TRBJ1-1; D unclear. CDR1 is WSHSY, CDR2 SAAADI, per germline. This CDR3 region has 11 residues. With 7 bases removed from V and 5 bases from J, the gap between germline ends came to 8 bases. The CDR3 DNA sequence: TGCGCCAGCATAGATGGTACTGAAGCTTTCTTT. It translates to CASIDGTEAFF.

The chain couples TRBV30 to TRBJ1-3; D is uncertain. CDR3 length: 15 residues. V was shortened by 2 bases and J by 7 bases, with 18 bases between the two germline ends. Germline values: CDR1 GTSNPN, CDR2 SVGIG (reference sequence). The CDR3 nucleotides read TGTGCCTGGAGTCTCCGGCGGGGTCTTCTTAACACCATATATTTT. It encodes CAWSLRRGLLNTIYF.

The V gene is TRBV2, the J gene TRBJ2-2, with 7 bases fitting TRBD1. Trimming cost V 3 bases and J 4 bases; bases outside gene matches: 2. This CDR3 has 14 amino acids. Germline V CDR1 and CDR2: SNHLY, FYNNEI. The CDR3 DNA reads TGTGCCAGCAGTGAGGGACAGATCACCGGGGAGCTGTTTTTT. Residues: CASSEGQITGELFF.

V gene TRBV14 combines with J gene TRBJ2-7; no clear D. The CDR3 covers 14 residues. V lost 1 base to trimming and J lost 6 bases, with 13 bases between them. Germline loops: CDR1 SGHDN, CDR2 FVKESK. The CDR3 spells CASSQVIASGEQYF. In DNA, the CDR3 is TGTGCCAGCAGCCAAGTAATAGCTTCCGGCGAGCAGTACTTC.

CDR3 nucleotides: TGTGCCAGCAGCTTATCTAGCAGCTACGAGCAGTACTTC. Translated, it gives CASSLSSSYEQYF. The V and J genes are TRBV7-2 and TRBJ2-7; D perhaps matches TRBD2 (5 bases). V was pared by 2 bases and J by 3 bases, with 8 bases between. CDR1 is SGHTA, CDR2 FQGNSA, per germline. The CDR3 runs 13 residues.

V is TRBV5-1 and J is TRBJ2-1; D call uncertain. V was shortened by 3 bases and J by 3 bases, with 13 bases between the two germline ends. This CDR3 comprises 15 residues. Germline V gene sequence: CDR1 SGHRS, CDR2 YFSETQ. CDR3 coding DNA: TGCGCCAGCAGCTCCCTCAAAACTGGCTACAATGAGCAGTTCTTC. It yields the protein CASSSLKTGYNEQFF.

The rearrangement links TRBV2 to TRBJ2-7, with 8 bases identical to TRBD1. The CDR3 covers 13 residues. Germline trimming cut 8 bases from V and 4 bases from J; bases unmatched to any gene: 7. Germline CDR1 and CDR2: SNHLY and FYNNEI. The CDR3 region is CASGGQGAYEQYF. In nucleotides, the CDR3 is TGTGCCAGCGGGGGCCAGGGGGCTTACGAGCAGTACTTC.

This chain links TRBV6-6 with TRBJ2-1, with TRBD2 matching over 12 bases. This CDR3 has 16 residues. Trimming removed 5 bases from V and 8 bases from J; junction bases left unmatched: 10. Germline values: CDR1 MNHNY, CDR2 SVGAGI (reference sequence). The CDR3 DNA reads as TGTGCCAGCAGTCACCCTAGCGGGAGGGGAGTCGATGAGCAGTTCTTC. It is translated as CASSHPSGRGVDEQFF.